The next 26 T cell receptor beta chains were all read from a single sample in a study of blood T cell repertoires in COVID-19. Profiled with immunoSEQ multiplex PCR; TCRdb holds only in-frame clones, not every one. Of about 140,000 clones detected, less than 90% appear once; the ten largest clones hold less than 7%. Sequenced sample: PBMCs or T cells enriched from blood (not recorded which). The receptors were gathered from a man aged 35-49 years with acute COVID-19.

The genes are TRBV9 and TRBJ1-1; a possible D gene is TRBD1 (5 bases). Deletions cut 4 bases from V and 4 bases from J, with 11 bases between. The germline CDR1 and CDR2 sequences are SGDLS and YYNGEE. The CDR3 length is 13 residues. This CDR3 is CASSRTGGTEAFF. The CDR3 DNA reads TGTGCCAGCAGCCGGACGGGGGGCACTGAAGCTTTCTTT.

CDR3 sequence reads: CASSQVPGGGYTF. The CDR3 DNA reads as TGCGCCAGCAGCCAAGTCCCTGGAGGGGGCTACACCTTC. The V gene is TRBV4-1, the J gene TRBJ1-2; D gene uncertain. This CDR3 region has 13 residues. V lost 1 base and J 8 bases, leaving 11 bases between the germline ends. Per germline, CDR1 MGHRA and CDR2 YSYEKL.

Only one count was recorded for this clone. V and J are TRBV7-8 and TRBJ2-1; 7 nucleotides align to TRBD2. The CDR3 sequence is 14 residues long. With 4 bases clipped from V and 6 bases from J, the junction kept 6 bases outside the gene matches. From germline, CDR1 is SGHVS and CDR2 FQNEAQ. The CDR3 DNA reads TGTGCCAGCAGCTGGGGGGGACGCCCCAATGAGCAGTTCTTC. It translates to CASSWGGRPNEQFF.

V and J are TRBV5-5 and TRBJ1-2, with D perhaps matching TRBD1 (6 bases). Germline V gene lookup returns CDR1 SGHKS and CDR2 YYEKEE (reference sequence). Trimming stripped 2 bases from V and 2 bases from J, with 10 bases between. The CDR3 length is 14 residues. CDR3 coding DNA: TGTGCCAGCAGCTTCCAGGGGCGAAACTATGGCTACACCTTC. Encoded protein: CASSFQGRNYGYTF.

This clone was found once. This sequence joins TRBV27 and TRBJ1-6, with 11 positions matching TRBD1. The trim removed 5 bases at V and 7 bases at J, leaving 1 base unmatched. This CDR3 comprises 14 residues. The germline V gene encodes CDR1 MNHEY and CDR2 SMNVEV (reference sequence). CDR3 sequence (DNA): TGTGCCAGCAGTCGGACAGGGGGCAATTCACCCCTCCACTTT. It specifies CASSRTGGNSPLHF.

The chain links TRBV7-9 to TRBJ1-6; D not resolved. Trimming left V 3 bases short and J 10 bases short, with 19 bases between. CDR1 SEHNR and CDR2 FQNEAQ come from the germline V gene (reference sequence). There are 16 residues in the CDR3. CDR3 sequence (DNA): TGTGCCAGCAGCTTGGTGGAGCGACGGGGAGGGTCACCCCTCCACTTT. Its translation is CASSLVERRGGSPLHF.

The chain uses TRBV18 and TRBJ2-3; a weak D match, TRBD2 (5 bases). Between the trimmed V and J ends, which lost 0 bases and 5 bases, there was a span of 15 bases. This CDR3 has 16 residues. Germline-derived CDR1 and CDR2 are KGHSH and LQKENI. The CDR3 nucleotides are TGTGCCAGCTCACCACCGACGACTGGAGGTGTAGATACGCAGTATTTT. This codes for CASSPPTTGGVDTQYF.

This clone was recorded once. The CDR3 bases are TGTGCCAGCAGCAAAACAGGGGTTGGCGGCTACACCTTC. Protein sequence: CASSKTGVGGYTF. The V call is TRBV6-6, the J call TRBJ1-2; TRBD1 matches 7 bases. This CDR3 has 13 residues. V trimming: 6 bases; J trimming: 8 bases; junction bases outside the gene matches: 9. The germline gives CDR1 MNHNY, CDR2 SVGAGI (reference sequence).

This rearrangement joins TRBV4-3 to TRBJ2-6; possible D gene TRBD2, 6 bases. The germline V gene encodes CDR1 LGHNA and CDR2 YSLEER. V shed 3 bases and J shed 3 bases, with 9 bases lying between them. This CDR3 is built from 15 residues. The CDR3 bases are TGCGCCAGCAGCCAGGGGAGGTTTGGGGCCAACGTCCTGACTTTC. It yields the protein CASSQGRFGANVLTF.

The chain recombines TRBV6-5 with TRBJ2-7; the match to TRBD2 covers 9 bases. CDR1 is MNHEY and CDR2 is SVGAGI in the germline V gene. The CDR3 loop spans 15 amino acids. Trimming removed 7 bases from V and 1 base from J; junction bases left unmatched: 8. The CDR3 coding sequence is TGTGCCAGCATTCTTTCGGCGGGAGGGTCCTACGAGCAGTACTTC. As protein: CASILSAGGSYEQYF.

This clone was recorded a few times. The CDR3 sequence: CASSLAVRGTYEQYF. The CDR3 DNA sequence: TGCGCCAGCAGCTTGGCGGTTCGGGGGACCTACGAGCAGTACTTC. The chain combines TRBV5-1 with TRBJ2-7, with D maybe TRBD2 (6 bases). The V gene's germline CDR1 is SGHRS and CDR2 YFSETQ. Trimming took off 0 bases at V and 2 bases at J, with 12 bases between the two ends. The CDR3 contains 15 residues.

The chain has TRBV3-1 (or the pseudogene TRBV3-2) and TRBJ2-1, with a tentative D call TRBD2 (6 bases). V shed 4 bases and J shed 10 bases, with 17 bases lying between them. The length of the CDR3 is 14 residues. CDR1 and CDR2 (germline): LGHDT, YNNKEL (reference sequence). DNA of the CDR3: TGTGCCAGCAGCCGTTTAGCGGACACGAAAGAGCAGTTCTTC. Translated, it gives CASSRLADTKEQFF.

The gene calls are TRBV7-2 and TRBJ2-3, with 7 bases matching TRBD2. The germline gives CDR1 SGHTA, CDR2 FQGNSA. J gave up 4 bases and V 1 base, and 5 bases lay outside the gene matches. This CDR3 is 15 amino acids long. The CDR3 protein is CASSLVPGGPDTQYF. The CDR3 coding sequence is TGTGCCAGCAGCTTAGTCCCGGGGGGACCAGATACGCAGTATTTT. The variable domain in full, with the rest retrieved from reference TRBV7-2 and TRBJ2-3, is GAGVSQSPSNKVTEKGKDVELRCDPISGHTALYWYRQSLGQGLEFLIYFQGNSAPDKSGLPSDRFSAERTGGSVSTLTIQRTQQEDSAVYLCASSLVPGGPDTQYFGPGTRLTVL.

The V call is TRBV7-9, the J call TRBJ1-6; D remains ambiguous. The V end lost 2 bases, the J end lost 7 bases, and 3 bases lay between the germline ends. Germline CDR1 and CDR2: SEHNR and FQNEAQ (reference sequence). This CDR3 has 12 residues. CDR3 sequence reads: CASSLSNSPLHF. CDR3 in DNA: TGTGCCAGCAGCTTATCAAATTCACCCCTCCACTTT.

The genes are TRBV28 and TRBJ2-3, with D unclear. Trimming cost V 0 bases and J 2 bases, with 6 bases left between them. Germline CDR1 is MDHEN and CDR2 is SYDVKM. The CDR3 length is 14 residues. The CDR3 region has the DNA TGTGCCAGCAGTTTATGGGGCACCACAGATACGCAGTATTTT. This encodes CASSLWGTTDTQYF.

The chain couples TRBV5-1 to TRBJ2-1; 11 positions match TRBD2. The V segment lost 4 bases and the J segment 5 bases; nucleotides outside the gene matches: 5. The CDR3 is made up of 15 amino acids. Germline V gene lookup returns CDR1 SGHRS and CDR2 YFSETQ. CDR3 bases: TGCGCCAGCAGCCGCCCACTAGCGGGAGACAATGAGCAGTTCTTC. This translates into CASSRPLAGDNEQFF.

The chain employs TRBV6-5 and TRBJ2-2; D not resolved. This CDR3 is built from 14 residues. Trimming left V 5 bases short and J 6 bases short, with 13 bases between. In germline, CDR1 is MNHEY, CDR2 SVGAGI. This chain's CDR3 is CASSRSPMAGELFF. CDR3 DNA: TGTGCCAGCAGTCGGTCTCCGATGGCCGGGGAGCTGTTTTTT.

This sequence joins TRBV18 and TRBJ2-5; TRBD2 might be the D (5 bases). From germline, CDR1 is KGHSH and CDR2 LQKENI. The CDR3 consists of 15 residues. Trimming took off 4 bases at V and 3 bases at J, with 15 bases between the two ends. The CDR3 loop reads CASSRAVAPEETQYF. The CDR3 DNA follows: TGTGCCAGCTCACGGGCCGTAGCGCCAGAAGAGACCCAGTACTTC.

The CDR3 DNA follows: TGTGCCAGCAGTTACCTACGGGGCTACGAGCAGTACTTC. This codes for CASSYLRGYEQYF. The chain employs TRBV6-2 or TRBV6-3 and TRBJ2-7, with a possible D match to TRBD2 (5 bases). Germline CDR1 is MNHEY and CDR2 is SVGEGT. This CDR3 is built from 13 residues. V was clipped by 2 bases and J by 3 bases, with 8 bases between them.

This chain uses TRBV7-8 with TRBJ1-1; 8 positions agree with TRBD1. The CDR3 consists of 16 residues. Trimming took 5 bases from V and 4 from J; bases not matched to a gene: 12. Germline CDR1 SGHVS, CDR2 FQNEAQ. CDR3 region: CASSLRFGTGATEAFF. CDR3 bases: TGTGCCAGCAGCCTGAGGTTCGGGACAGGCGCCACTGAAGCTTTCTTT. The full variable domain, with the rest looked up from reference TRBV7-8 and TRBJ1-1, is GAGVSQSPRYKVAKRGQDVALRCDPISGHVSLFWYQQALGQGPEFLTYFQNEAQLDKSGLPSDRFFAERPEGSVSTLKIQRTQQEDSAVYLCASSLRFGTGATEAFFGQGTRLTVV.

J is TRBJ2-2 and V is TRBV20-1, with D unresolved. The CDR3 runs 13 residues. The V and J ends lost 3 bases and 2 bases respectively, with 7 bases between them. Germline-derived CDR1 and CDR2 are DFQATT and SNEGSKA (reference sequence). CDR3: CSASKTNTGELFF. DNA for the CDR3: TGCAGTGCTAGTAAAACAAACACCGGGGAGCTGTTTTTT.

V usage is TRBV29-1 and J usage is TRBJ2-7; 8 nucleotides agree with TRBD1. This CDR3 is 15 amino acids long. The germline V gene encodes CDR1 SQVTM and CDR2 ANQGSEA. The V gene end was trimmed by 4 bases and the J gene end by 3 bases; junction bases not matched to a gene: 11. The CDR3 sequence is CSVGGGQGAGYEQYF. The CDR3 coding sequence is TGCAGCGTTGGCGGCGGGCAGGGGGCAGGCTACGAGCAGTACTTC.

The chain couples TRBV7-2 to TRBJ2-1, with D maybe TRBD1 (5 bases). Trimming took off 3 bases at V and 10 bases at J, with 19 bases between the two ends. This CDR3 has 15 residues. Per germline, CDR1 SGHTA and CDR2 FQGNSA. The CDR3: CASSLGGASGEEQFF. The CDR3 DNA reads as TGTGCCAGCAGCTTGGGTGGGGCCTCAGGCGAGGAGCAGTTCTTC.

The chain carries TRBV3-1 (or the pseudogene TRBV3-2) and TRBJ1-2; TRBD1 agrees at 8 bases. V was pared by 1 base and J by 5 bases, with 6 bases of the junction left unmatched. CDR3 length: 15 amino acids. CDR1 and CDR2 (germline): LGHDT, YNNKEL (reference sequence). The CDR3 bases are TGTGCCAGCAGCCAAGGTGACAGGGGCATGTATGGCTACACCTTC. Amino acid sequence: CASSQGDRGMYGYTF.

CDR3 in amino acids: CASTGGGLETSPLHF. CDR3 in DNA: TGTGCCAGCACGGGCGGAGGGCTCGAGACTTCACCCCTCCACTTT. This rearrangement joins TRBV28 to TRBJ1-6; D gene uncertain. The CDR3 is made up of 15 amino acids. Germline CDR1 reads MDHEN; CDR2 reads SYDVKM. Trimming removed 7 bases from V and 9 bases from J, with 19 bases in between.

The gene calls are TRBV27 and TRBJ2-1; D might be TRBD2 (5 bases). CDR3 size: 15 residues. Per germline, CDR1 MNHEY and CDR2 SMNVEV (reference sequence). CDR3 nucleotides: TGTCAAGTAAGAGGGCCTGAGAGTGGCTACAATGAGCAGTTCTTC. The encoded protein is CQVRGPESGYNEQFF.